This T cell receptor (beta chain) appears in the sequencing data of a study of post-analysis software for immune sequencing data (dated by TCRdb to 2015 to 2017). Study-wide context: Disease courses on record covered relapsing-remitting, secondary progressive and progressive-relapsing multiple sclerosis, though some patients had no subtype annotation. The patient repertoires were set against about 12 previously published healthy control repertoires from donors whose ages ranged from 6 to 25 years. A subset of samples was prepared in parallel using single-end sample barcoding, then pooled and co-amplified after Illumina adapter ligation.

To demonstrate the VDJtools post-analysis software, the study profiled TCR beta repertoires from the peripheral blood of about 13 young patients with multiple sclerosis. The multiple sclerosis patients were children and adolescents ranging in age from roughly 6 to 16 years. General conclusions and limits of the study: The multiple sclerosis patient group was slightly younger than the control group. Direct clustering with F measure showed strong co-clustering of samples prepared in the same batch, prompting a batch-effect correction. Significantly lower normalized Chao1 diversity was found in multiple sclerosis patients than in controls, suggesting substantial peripheral T-cell clonal expansion.

The library was obtained by PCR. The run used an Illumina HiSeq 2500. Unique molecular identifiers were incorporated into TCR beta cDNA libraries to reduce PCR and sequencing biases. Approximately 500,000 cDNA molecules were obtained for every 1 to 10 million input T cells, so each molecule roughly corresponded to one T cell. Patient libraries were prepared and sequenced with the same protocol used for the earlier healthy control dataset. Within a given batch, samples were prepared together, multiplexed and sequenced on the same HiSeq lane. Concerning the study's data processing: Raw barcoded reads were processed with MIGEC, discarding single-read molecular identifier groups before consensus assembly and CDR3 extraction. VDJtools was used for post-analysis of the clonotype tables, with diversity normalized by down-sampling every dataset to the smallest sample size. In repertoire overlap clustering, CDR3 amino acid sequences, but not nucleotide sequences, were matched to correct batch-related cross-sample contamination. TCRdb trimmed the raw reads at Q25, called clones with MiXCR and kept productive beta chains. Entries that share a CDR3 protein sequence are merged under the most common genes and DNA. The V and J calls come from TCRdb's annotation, not from the publication. Here the sample has 650,000 to 850,000 distinct CDR3 sequences; about half occur a single time. Over 4.5% of the sample rests with the top ten.

This clonotype was seen only once. No cognate antigen has been identified for it. Per-base qualities were not stored, and no clone one base away is much larger. This clonotype was obtained from a girl between 10 and 17 years old with multiple sclerosis. What was sequenced was blood.

The CDR3 here reads CSVLLSGSGGRTDTQYF. The nucleotide sequence reads as follows: TGCAGCGTCCTCCTTAGCGGGAGCGGGGGGAGGACAGATACGCAGTATTTT. The rearranged segments are TRBV29-1 and TRBJ2-3; the central 9 bases match TRBD2. Inclusive of the bounding cysteine and phenylalanine, the CDR3 is 17 residues long. Only the CDR3 part of the read is kept: 51 bases, read in frame from the first base. For this chain, trimming is 6 bases at the V end and 3 bases at the J end, and the number of junction bases without a gene match is 16. CDR1 and CDR2 are read off the germline V gene as SQVTM and ANQGSEA.